What follows are 10 T cell receptor beta chains derived from one specimen sequenced in a study of T cell responses to AZD1222 COVID-19 vaccine. Repertoires were generated with immunoSEQ multiplex PCR, while TCRdb's copy carries only in-frame clones and drops some. The sample includes about 170,000 clones, roughly 89% of them seen just once. Sequenced material: peripheral blood, taken on day 0 of AZD1222 vaccination. The receptors shown here come from an adult in good health.

This sequence joins TRBV30 and TRBJ2-7; D may be TRBD1 (5 bases). CDR1 is GTSNPN and CDR2 is SVGIG in the germline V gene (reference sequence). V was clipped by 0 bases and J by 2 bases, with 11 bases between them. The CDR3 length is 14 residues. The CDR3 region has the DNA TGTGCCTGGAGTGTGGTCAGGGTTCCCTACGAGCAGTACTTC. It specifies CAWSVVRVPYEQYF.

The chain recombines TRBV4-1 with TRBJ1-5, with no clear D. The CDR3 is made up of 16 amino acids. The germline V gene encodes CDR1 MGHRA and CDR2 YSYEKL. V was cut by 0 bases and J by 0 bases, with 9 bases left in between. The CDR3 region is CASSQEPPVSNQPQHF. The CDR3 DNA is TGCGCCAGCAGCCAAGAGCCACCCGTTAGCAATCAGCCCCAGCATTTT.

This chain connects TRBV19 to TRBJ2-2; 8 bases are a match to TRBD1. V lost 6 bases and J lost 0; bases outside the gene matches: 15. The CDR3 has 19 residues. Germline CDR1 and CDR2: LNHDA and SQIVND (reference sequence). The CDR3 nucleotides are TGTGCCAGTAGGAACACCGGGACAGGCACCTTCGCGAACACCGGGGAGCTGTTTTTT. Translating it yields CASRNTGTGTFANTGELFF.

The chain has TRBV5-5 and TRBJ2-3, with D unresolved. V was cut by 4 bases and J by 0 bases, with 15 bases left in between. The CDR3 is 16 residues long. Germline CDR1 reads SGHKS; CDR2 reads YYEKEE (reference sequence). CDR3 bases: TGTGCCAGCAGCCCAAACTGGCGAGATAGCACAGATACGCAGTATTTT. Translation gives CASSPNWRDSTDTQYF.

The rearrangement links TRBV7-8 to TRBJ2-1, with 7 bases that match TRBD2. The V and J ends lost 4 bases and 3 bases, in that order; junction bases with no gene match: 9. Germline V gives CDR1 SGHVS, CDR2 FQNEAQ. The CDR3 runs 16 residues. The CDR3 DNA reads as TGTGCCAGCAGCTCCACCGTTCGCGGGGGCTACAATGAGCAGTTCTTC. Residues: CASSSTVRGGYNEQFF.

The chain is built from TRBV10-2 and TRBJ1-5, with D hard to call. Looked up from germline, CDR1 is WSHSY and CDR2 is SAAADI. The CDR3 contains 13 residues. Trimming took off 0 bases at V and 6 bases at J, with 6 bases between the two ends. CDR3 residues: CASSESGSQPQHF. CDR3 DNA: TGCGCCAGCAGTGAGTCAGGGAGTCAGCCCCAGCATTTT.

CDR3 amino acids: CSGGGTESDTQYF. The DNA of the CDR3 is TGCAGCGGTGGAGGGACGGAGTCAGATACGCAGTATTTT. The gene calls are TRBV29-1 and TRBJ2-3; D is possibly TRBD2 (6 bases). The V end was cut by 7 bases, the J end by 4 bases, with 15 bases between. The CDR3 extends over 13 amino acids. Germline V gene sequence: CDR1 SQVTM, CDR2 ANQGSEA.

The chain joins TRBV7-3 to TRBJ2-3, with a possible D match to TRBD2 (6 bases). V lost 2 bases and J lost 6, with 18 bases in between. The CDR3 has 16 residues. CDR1 and CDR2 (germline): SGHTA, FQGTGA. The DNA for the CDR3 is TGTGCCAGCAGCTTATGGGGTGGAGGGAGCGCCGATACGCAGTATTTT. The encoded protein is CASSLWGGGSADTQYF. Drawing the rest from reference TRBV7-3 and TRBJ2-3, the complete variable domain is GAGVSQTPSNKVTEKGKYVELRCDPISGHTALYWYRQSLGQGPEFLIYFQGTGAADDSGLPNDRFFAVRPEGSVSTLKIQRTERGDSAVYLCASSLWGGGSADTQYFGPGTRLTVL.

The chain is built from TRBV3-1 (or the pseudogene TRBV3-2) and TRBJ1-6; D is uncertain. V lost 2 bases and J lost 8, with 10 bases in between. The CDR3 has 14 residues. Germline V gene sequence: CDR1 LGHDT, CDR2 YNNKEL (reference sequence). Here the CDR3 reads CASSQLRRDSPLHF. CDR3 sequence (DNA): TGTGCCAGCAGCCAACTCAGGAGGGATTCACCCCTCCACTTT.

About this clone: Other DNA sequences of this sample code for an identical CDR3. V gene TRBV2 combines with J gene TRBJ1-2, with 7 bases aligning to TRBD1. This CDR3 region has 13 residues. Germline V gives CDR1 SNHLY, CDR2 FYNNEI. The trim removed 6 bases at V and 0 bases at J, leaving 1 base unmatched. CDR3: CASRGQTNYGYTF. Written as DNA, the CDR3 is TGTGCCAGCAGGGGACAGACTAACTATGGCTACACCTTC. Full variable domain (outside the CDR3, taken from reference TRBV2 and TRBJ1-2): EPEVTQTPSHQVTQMGQEVILRCVPISNHLYFYWYRQILGQKVEFLVSFYNNEISEKSEIFDDQFSVERPDGSNFTLKIRSTKLEDSAMYFCASRGQTNYGYTFGSGTRLTVV.